This TCR beta chain derives from a study of OX40 agonist ivuxolimab in advanced cancers. Assay: immunoSEQ multiplex PCR; the TCRdb copy retains only in-frame clones and omits some. The data hold roughly 80,000 clones, with roughly 85% observed a single time. As to this clone: Its antigen is not known.

Trimming pared 0 bases from V and 5 bases from J, leaving 9 bases between. The CDR3 has 14 residues. CDR1 and CDR2 from the germline V gene are SEHNR and FQNEAQ (reference sequence). Notes on the study in general: Dosing at 0.1 to 3.0 mg/kg was accompanied by clonal expansion of CD4+ and CD8+ blood T cells by week 6. With doses of 0.1-3.0 mg/kg, partial responders showed among the lowest clonal expansion.

The TCR was taken from an adult with an advanced solid tumor such as melanoma, head and neck, liver or kidney cancer. V and J are TRBV7-9 and TRBJ2-3, with D perhaps TRBD2 (5 bases). The source was CD4+ or CD8+ T cells sorted from blood, collected in a trial of the OX40 agonist ivuxolimab. CDR3 in amino acids: CASSLAGGGDTQYF. Written as DNA, the CDR3 is TGTGCCAGCAGCTTAGCCGGAGGTGGAGATACGCAGTATTTT.